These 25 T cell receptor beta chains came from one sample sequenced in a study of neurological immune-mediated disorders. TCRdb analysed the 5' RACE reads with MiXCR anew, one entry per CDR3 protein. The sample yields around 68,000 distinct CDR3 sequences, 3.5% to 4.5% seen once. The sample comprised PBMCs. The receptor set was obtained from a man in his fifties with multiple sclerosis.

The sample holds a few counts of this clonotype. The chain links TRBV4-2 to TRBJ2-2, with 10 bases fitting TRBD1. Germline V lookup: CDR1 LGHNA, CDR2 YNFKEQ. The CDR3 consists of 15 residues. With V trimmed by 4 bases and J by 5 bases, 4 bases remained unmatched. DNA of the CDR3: TGTGCCAGCAGCCGGACAGGGGGGGAAACCGGGGAGCTGTTTTTT. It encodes CASSRTGGETGELFF.

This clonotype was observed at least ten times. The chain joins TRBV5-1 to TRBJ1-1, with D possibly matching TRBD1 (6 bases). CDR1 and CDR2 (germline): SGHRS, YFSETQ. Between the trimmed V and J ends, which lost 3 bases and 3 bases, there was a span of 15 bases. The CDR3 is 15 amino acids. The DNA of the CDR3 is TGCGCCAGCAGCTGGGGGCCGGGTGGGGACACTGAAGCTTTCTTT. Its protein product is CASSWGPGGDTEAFF.

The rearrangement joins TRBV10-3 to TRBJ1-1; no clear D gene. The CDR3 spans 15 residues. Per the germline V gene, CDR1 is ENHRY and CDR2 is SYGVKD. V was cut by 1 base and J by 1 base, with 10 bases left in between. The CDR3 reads CAISEFHSGNTEAFF. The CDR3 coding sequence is TGTGCCATCAGTGAGTTCCACTCAGGGAACACTGAAGCTTTCTTT.

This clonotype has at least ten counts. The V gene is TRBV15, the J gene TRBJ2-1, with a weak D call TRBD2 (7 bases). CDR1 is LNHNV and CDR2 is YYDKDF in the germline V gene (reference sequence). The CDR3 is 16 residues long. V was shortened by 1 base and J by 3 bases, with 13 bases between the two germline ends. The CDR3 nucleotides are TGTGCCACCAGCAGAGTATCGGGGGGCTTCTACAATGAGCAGTTCTTC. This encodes CATSRVSGGFYNEQFF.

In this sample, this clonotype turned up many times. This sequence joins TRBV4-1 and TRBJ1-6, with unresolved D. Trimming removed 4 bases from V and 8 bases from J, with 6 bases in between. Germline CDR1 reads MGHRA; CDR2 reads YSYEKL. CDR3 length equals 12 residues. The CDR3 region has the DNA TGCGCCAGCAGCCTCCCGTATTCACCCCTCCACTTT. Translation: CASSLPYSPLHF.

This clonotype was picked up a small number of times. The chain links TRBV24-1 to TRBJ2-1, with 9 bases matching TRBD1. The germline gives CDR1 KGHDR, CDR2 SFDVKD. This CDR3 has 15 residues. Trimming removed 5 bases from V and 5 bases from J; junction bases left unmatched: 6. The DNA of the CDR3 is TGTGCCACCAGTGCGGGGACAGGGTCCAACAATGAGCAGTTCTTC. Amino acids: CATSAGTGSNNEQFF.

In DNA form, the CDR3 reads TGTGCCAGCTCACCACCCCCCGGCTACACCTTC. Amino acid sequence: CASSPPPGYTF. The chain employs TRBV18 and TRBJ1-2; D is undetermined. Between the trimmed V and J ends, which lost 0 bases and 8 bases, there was a span of 4 bases. Per the germline V gene, CDR1 is KGHSH and CDR2 is LQKENI. CDR3 length equals 11 residues.

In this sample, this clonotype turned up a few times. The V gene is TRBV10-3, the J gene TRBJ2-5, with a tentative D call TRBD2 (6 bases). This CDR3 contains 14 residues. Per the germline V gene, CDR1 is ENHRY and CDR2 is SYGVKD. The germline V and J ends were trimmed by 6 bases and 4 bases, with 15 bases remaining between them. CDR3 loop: CAISIPGEAETQYF. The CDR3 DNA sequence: TGTGCCATCAGCATTCCGGGAGAAGCAGAGACCCAGTACTTC.

The CDR3 bases are TGCAGTGCGCTAGAAACCAGGGCGTACGGGGACGAGCAGTACTTC. Translating gives CSALETRAYGDEQYF. This chain joins TRBV20-1 and TRBJ2-7; the D call may be TRBD1 or TRBD2 (5 bases each). Germline CDR1 reads DFQATT; CDR2 reads SNEGSKA (reference sequence). The ends were cut back, 6 bases at V and 5 bases at J, with 23 bases in the middle. The CDR3 spans 15 residues.

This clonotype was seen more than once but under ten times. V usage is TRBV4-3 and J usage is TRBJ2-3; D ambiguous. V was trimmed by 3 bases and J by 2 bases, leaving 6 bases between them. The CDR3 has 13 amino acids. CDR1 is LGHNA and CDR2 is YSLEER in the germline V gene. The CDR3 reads CASSQRVTDTQYF. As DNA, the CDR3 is TGCGCCAGCAGCCAGAGAGTCACAGATACGCAGTATTTT.

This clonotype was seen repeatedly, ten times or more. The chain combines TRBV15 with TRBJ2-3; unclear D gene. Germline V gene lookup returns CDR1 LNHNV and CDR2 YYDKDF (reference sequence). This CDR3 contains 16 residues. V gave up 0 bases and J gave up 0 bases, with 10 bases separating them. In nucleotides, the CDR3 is TGTGCCACCAGCAGAGATCTAGTGATTAGCACAGATACGCAGTATTTT. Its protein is CATSRDLVISTDTQYF.

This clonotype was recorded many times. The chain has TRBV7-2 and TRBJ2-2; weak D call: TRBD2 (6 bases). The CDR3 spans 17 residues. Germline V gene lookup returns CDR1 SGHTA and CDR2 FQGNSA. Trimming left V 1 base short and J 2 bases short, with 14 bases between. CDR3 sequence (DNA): TGTGCCAGCAGCTTAGTCATCGGACTAACCAACACCGGGGAGCTGTTTTTT. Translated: CASSLVIGLTNTGELFF.

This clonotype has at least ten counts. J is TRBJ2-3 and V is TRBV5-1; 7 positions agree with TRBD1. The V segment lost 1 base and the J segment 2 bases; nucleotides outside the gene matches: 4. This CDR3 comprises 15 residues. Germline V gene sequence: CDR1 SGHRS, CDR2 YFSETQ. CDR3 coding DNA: TGCGCCAGCAGCTTGAGCGGACAGGTCACAGATACGCAGTATTTT. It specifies CASSLSGQVTDTQYF.

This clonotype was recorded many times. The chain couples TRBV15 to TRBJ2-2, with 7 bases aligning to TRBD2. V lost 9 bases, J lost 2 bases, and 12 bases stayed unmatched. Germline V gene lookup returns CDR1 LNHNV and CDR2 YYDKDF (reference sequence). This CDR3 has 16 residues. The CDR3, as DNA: TGTGCCACGACAGACTTCGGGACTACCAACACCGGGGAGCTGTTTTTT. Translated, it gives CATTDFGTTNTGELFF.

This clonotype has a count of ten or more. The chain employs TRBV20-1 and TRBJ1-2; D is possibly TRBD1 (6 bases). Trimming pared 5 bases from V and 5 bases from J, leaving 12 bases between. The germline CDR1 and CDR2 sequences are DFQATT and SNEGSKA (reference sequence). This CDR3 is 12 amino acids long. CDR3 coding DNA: TGCAGTGCTCGCCGACAGGAGTATGGCTACACCTTC. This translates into CSARRQEYGYTF.

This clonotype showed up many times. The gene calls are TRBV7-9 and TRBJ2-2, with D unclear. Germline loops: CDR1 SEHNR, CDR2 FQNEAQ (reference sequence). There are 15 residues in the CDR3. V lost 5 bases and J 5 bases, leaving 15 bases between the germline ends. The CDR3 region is CASSPSVLDTGELFF. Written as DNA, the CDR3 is TGTGCCAGCAGCCCCAGTGTTTTGGATACCGGGGAGCTGTTTTTT.

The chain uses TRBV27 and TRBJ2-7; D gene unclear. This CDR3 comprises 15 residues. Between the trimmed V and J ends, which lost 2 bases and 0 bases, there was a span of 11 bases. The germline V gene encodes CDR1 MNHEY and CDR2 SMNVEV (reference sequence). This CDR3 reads CASSLQDGSSYEQYF. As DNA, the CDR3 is TGTGCCAGCAGTTTACAGGACGGAAGCTCCTACGAGCAGTACTTC.

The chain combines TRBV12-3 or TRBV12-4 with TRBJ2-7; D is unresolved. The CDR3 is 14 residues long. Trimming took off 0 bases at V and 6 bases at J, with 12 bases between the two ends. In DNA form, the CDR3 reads TGTGCCAGCAGTTTAGCGCCGGGCCGGACCGAGCAGTACTTC. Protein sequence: CASSLAPGRTEQYF.

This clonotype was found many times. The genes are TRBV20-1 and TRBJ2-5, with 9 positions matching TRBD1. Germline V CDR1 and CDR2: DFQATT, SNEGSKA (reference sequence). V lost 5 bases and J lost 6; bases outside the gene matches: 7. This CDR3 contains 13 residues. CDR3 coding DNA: TGCAGTGCTCGTACAGGGGGCGAAAAGACCCAGTACTTC. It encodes CSARTGGEKTQYF.

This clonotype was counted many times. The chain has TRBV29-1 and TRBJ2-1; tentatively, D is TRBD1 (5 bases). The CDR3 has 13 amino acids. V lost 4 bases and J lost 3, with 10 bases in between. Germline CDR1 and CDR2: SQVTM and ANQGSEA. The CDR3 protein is CSVVQGYYNEQFF. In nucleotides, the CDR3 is TGCAGCGTTGTTCAGGGTTACTACAATGAGCAGTTCTTC.

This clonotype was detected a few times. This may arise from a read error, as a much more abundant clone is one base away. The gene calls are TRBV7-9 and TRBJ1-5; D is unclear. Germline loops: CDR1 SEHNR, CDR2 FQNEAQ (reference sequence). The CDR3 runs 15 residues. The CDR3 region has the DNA TGTGCCAGCAGCTTGGGTGACCTCCGGGATCAGCCCCAGAATTTT. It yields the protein CASSLGDLRDQPQNF.

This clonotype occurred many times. The DNA for the CDR3 is TGTGCCAGCAGCCTCTGGACAGGAGACTACGAGCAGTACTTC. This codes for CASSLWTGDYEQYF. V usage is TRBV5-5 and J usage is TRBJ2-7, with 7 bases matching TRBD1. Germline assignment: CDR1 SGHKS and CDR2 YYEKEE (reference sequence). The CDR3 is made up of 14 amino acids. With V trimmed by 4 bases and J by 3 bases, 7 bases remained unmatched.

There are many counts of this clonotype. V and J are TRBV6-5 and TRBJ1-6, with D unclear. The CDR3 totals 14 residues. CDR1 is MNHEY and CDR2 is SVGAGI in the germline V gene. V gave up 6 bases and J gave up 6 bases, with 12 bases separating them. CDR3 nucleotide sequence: TGTGCCAGCAGCTCCGGGCTTGGTAATTCACCCCTCCACTTT. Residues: CASSSGLGNSPLHF.

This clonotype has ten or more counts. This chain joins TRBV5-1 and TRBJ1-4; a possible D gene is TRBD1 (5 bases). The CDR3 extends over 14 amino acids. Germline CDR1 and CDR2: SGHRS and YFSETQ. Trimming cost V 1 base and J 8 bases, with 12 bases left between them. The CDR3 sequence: CASSLSAGVEKLFF. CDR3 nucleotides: TGCGCCAGCAGCTTGTCGGCGGGGGTGGAAAAACTGTTTTTT.

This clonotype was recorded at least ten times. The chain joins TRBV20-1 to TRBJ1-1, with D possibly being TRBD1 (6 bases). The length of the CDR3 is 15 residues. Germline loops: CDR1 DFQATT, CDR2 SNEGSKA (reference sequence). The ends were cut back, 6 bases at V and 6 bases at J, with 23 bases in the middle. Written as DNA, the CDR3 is TGCAGTGCCGGGCTTGGCGGGCCAGGGGTGGCTGAAGCTTTCTTT. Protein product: CSAGLGGPGVAEAFF.